This T cell receptor beta chain originates from a study of OX40 agonist ivuxolimab in advanced cancers. The overall study: Ivuxolimab, which is an agonistic anti-OX40 (CD134) antibody, was administered to the patients.

A word on this clone: Its antigen is as yet unknown.

The repertoire was sequenced with immunoSEQ multiplex PCR; TCRdb's copy has only in-frame clones and lacks some. The data hold 7,000 to 9,500 clones, with roughly 84% observed a single time. V was clipped by 2 bases and J by 7 bases, with 2 bases between them. Germline loops: CDR1 MNHNY, CDR2 SVGAGI (reference sequence). There are 11 residues in the CDR3. Study findings and constraints: CD4+ T cells averaged fewer expanded clones than CD8+ T cells.

The chain couples TRBV6-6 to TRBJ2-2; D remains unclear. This clonotype originated in an adult with an advanced solid tumor such as melanoma, head and neck, liver or kidney cancer. This sample comprised CD4+ or CD8+ T cells sorted from blood, obtained in a trial of the OX40 agonist ivuxolimab. The CDR3 DNA is TGTGCCAGCAGTTACGGCGGGGAGCTGTTTTTT. As protein: CASSYGGELFF.